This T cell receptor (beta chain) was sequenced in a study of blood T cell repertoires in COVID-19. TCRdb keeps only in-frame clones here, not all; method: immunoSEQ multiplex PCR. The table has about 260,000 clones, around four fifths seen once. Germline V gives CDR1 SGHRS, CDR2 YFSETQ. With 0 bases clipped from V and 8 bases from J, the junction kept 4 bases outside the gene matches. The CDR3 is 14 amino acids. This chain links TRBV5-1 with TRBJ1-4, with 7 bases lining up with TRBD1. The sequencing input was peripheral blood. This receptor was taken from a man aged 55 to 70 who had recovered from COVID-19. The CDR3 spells CASSLVGGEEKLFF. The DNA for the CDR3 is TGCGCCAGCAGCTTGGTAGGGGGCGAAGAAAAACTGTTTTTT.